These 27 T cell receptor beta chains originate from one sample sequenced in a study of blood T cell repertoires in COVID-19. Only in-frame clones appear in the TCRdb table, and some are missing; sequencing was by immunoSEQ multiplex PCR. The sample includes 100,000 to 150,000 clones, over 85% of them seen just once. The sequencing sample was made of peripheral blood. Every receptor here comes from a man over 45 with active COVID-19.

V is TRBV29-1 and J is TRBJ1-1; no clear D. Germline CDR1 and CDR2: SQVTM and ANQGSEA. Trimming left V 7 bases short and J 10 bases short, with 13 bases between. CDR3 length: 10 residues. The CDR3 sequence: CSGGREGAFF. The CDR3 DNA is TGCAGCGGGGGTCGGGAGGGAGCTTTCTTT.

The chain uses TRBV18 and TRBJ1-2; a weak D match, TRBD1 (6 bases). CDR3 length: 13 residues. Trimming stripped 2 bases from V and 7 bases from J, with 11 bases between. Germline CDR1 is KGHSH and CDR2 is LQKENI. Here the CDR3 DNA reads TGTGCCAGCTCACCAGAGCAGGGGAGTGGCTACACCTTC. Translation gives CASSPEQGSGYTF.

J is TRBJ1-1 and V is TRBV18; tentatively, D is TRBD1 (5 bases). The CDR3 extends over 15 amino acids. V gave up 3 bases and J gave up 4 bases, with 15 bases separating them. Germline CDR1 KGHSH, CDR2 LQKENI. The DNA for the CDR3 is TGTGCCAGCTCACCCCAGCAGGACGGGGGCACTGAAGCTTTCTTT. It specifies CASSPQQDGGTEAFF.

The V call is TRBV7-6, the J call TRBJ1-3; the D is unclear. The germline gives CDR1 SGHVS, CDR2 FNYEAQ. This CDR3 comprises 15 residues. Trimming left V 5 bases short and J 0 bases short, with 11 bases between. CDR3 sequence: CASSPGSGSGNTIYF. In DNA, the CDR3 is TGTGCCAGCAGCCCGGGGTCGGGCTCTGGAAACACCATATATTTT.

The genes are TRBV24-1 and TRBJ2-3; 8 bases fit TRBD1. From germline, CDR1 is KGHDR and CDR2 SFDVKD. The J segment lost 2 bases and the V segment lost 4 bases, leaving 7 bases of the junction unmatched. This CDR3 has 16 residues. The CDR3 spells CATSEDRVGDTDTQYF. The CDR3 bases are TGTGCCACCAGTGAGGACAGGGTAGGGGACACAGATACGCAGTATTTT.

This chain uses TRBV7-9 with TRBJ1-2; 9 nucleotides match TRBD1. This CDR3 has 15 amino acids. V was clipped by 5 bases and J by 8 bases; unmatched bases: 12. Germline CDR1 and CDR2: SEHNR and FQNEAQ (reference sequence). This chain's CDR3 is CASSPGQGTTGGYTF. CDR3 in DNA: TGTGCCAGCAGCCCCGGACAGGGGACAACTGGGGGCTACACCTTC.

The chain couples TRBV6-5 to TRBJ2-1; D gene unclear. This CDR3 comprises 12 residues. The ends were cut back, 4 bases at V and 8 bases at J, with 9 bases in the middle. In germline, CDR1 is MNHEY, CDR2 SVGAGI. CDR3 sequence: CASSWSVYEQFF. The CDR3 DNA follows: TGTGCCAGCAGTTGGAGCGTCTATGAGCAGTTCTTC.

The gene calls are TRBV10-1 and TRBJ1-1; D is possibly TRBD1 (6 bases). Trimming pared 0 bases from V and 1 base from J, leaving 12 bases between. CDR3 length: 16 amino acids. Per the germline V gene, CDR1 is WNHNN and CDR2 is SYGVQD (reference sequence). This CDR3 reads CASSESVGAGNTEAFF. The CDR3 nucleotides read TGCGCCAGCAGTGAGTCGGTGGGGGCTGGGAACACTGAAGCTTTCTTT.

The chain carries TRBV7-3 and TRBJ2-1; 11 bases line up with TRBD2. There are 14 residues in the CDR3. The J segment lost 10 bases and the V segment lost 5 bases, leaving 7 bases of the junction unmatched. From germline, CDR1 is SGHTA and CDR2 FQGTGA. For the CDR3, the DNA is TGTGCCAGCAGCGCTAGCGGGGGGCGAGGAGAGCAGTTCTTC. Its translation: CASSASGGRGEQFF. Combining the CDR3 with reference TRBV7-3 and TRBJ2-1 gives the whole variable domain GAGVSQTPSNKVTEKGKYVELRCDPISGHTALYWYRQSLGQGPEFLIYFQGTGAADDSGLPNDRFFAVRPEGSVSTLKIQRTERGDSAVYLCASSASGGRGEQFFGPGTRLTVL.

The CDR3, as DNA: TGCGCCAGCAGCCAGCATACTACAGGGGAAACAACTAATGAAAAACTGTTTTTT. Its translation: CASSQHTTGETTNEKLFF. The chain links TRBV4-1 to TRBJ1-4; 7 bases line up with TRBD1. In germline, CDR1 is MGHRA, CDR2 YSYEKL. This CDR3 spans 18 amino acids. V lost 3 bases to trimming and J lost 0 bases; unmatched junction nucleotides: 10.

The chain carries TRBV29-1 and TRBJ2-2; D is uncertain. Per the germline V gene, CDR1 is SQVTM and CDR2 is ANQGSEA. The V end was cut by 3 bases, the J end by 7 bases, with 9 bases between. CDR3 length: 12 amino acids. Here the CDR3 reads CSVEETVGELFF. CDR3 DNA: TGCAGCGTTGAGGAAACAGTCGGGGAGCTGTTTTTT.

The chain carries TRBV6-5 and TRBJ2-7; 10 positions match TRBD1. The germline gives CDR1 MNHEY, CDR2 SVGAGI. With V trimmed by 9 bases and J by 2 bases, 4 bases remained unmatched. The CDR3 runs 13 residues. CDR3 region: CASGTGDTYEQYF. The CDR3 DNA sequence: TGTGCCAGTGGGACAGGGGATACCTACGAGCAGTACTTC.

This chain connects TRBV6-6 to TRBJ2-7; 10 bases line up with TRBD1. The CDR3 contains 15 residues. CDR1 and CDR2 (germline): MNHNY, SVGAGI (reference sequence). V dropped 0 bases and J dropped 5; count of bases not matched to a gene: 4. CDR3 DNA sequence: TGTGCCAGCAGTTACTCCCGGACAGGGGGGGACGAGCAGTACGTC. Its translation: CASSYSRTGGDEQYV.

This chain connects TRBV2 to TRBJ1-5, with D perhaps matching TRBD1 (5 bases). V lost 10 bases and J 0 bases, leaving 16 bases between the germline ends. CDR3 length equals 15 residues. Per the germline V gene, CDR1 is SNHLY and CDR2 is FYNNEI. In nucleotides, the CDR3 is TGTGCCACAGCCAGGGCCCCCGTTAGCAATCAGCCCCAGCATTTT. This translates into CATARAPVSNQPQHF.

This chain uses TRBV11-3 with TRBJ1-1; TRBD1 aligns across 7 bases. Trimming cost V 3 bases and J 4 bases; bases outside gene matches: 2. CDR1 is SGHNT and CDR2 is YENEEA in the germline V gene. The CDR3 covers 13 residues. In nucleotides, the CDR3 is TGTGCCAGCAGCTTGGCAGGGGGCACTGAAGCTTTCTTT. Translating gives CASSLAGGTEAFF.

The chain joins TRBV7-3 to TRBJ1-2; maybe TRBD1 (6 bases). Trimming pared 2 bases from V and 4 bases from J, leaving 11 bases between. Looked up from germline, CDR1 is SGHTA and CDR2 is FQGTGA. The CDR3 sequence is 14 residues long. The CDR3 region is CASSLRQESYGYTF. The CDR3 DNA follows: TGTGCCAGCAGCTTACGACAGGAAAGCTATGGCTACACCTTC.

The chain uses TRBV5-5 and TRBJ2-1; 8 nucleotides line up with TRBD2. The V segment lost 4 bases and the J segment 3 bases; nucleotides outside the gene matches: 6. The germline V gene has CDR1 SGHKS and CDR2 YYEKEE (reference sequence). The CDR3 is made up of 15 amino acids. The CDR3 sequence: CASSQIAGLYNEQFF. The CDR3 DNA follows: TGTGCCAGCAGCCAGATAGCGGGACTCTACAATGAGCAGTTCTTC.

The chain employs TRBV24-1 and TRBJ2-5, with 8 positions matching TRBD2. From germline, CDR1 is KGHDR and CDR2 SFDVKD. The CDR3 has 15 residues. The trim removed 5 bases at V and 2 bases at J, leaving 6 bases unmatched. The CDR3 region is CATSALLADQETQYF. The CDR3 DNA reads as TGTGCCACCAGTGCTCTACTAGCGGATCAAGAGACCCAGTACTTC.

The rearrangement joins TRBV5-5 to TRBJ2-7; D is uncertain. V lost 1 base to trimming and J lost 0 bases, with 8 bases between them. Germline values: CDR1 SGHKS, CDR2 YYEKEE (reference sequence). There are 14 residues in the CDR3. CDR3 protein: CASSLIPSSYEQYF. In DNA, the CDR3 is TGTGCCAGCAGCTTGATCCCCAGCTCCTACGAGCAGTACTTC.

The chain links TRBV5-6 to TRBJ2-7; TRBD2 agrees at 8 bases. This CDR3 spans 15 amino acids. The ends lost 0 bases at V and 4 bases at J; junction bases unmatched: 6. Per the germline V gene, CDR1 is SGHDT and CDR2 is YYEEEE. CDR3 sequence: CASSLERTSFYEQYV. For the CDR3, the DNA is TGTGCCAGCAGCTTGGAAAGGACTAGCTTTTACGAGCAGTACGTC.

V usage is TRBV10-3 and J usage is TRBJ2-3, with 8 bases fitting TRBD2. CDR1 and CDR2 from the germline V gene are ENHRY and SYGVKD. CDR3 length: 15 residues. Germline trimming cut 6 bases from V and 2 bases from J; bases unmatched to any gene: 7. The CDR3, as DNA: TGTGCCATCAGCCCCGGGGGGGGTTTCACAGATACGCAGTATTTT. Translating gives CAISPGGGFTDTQYF.

The DNA of the CDR3 is TGTGCCAGCAGCGATGATTTTGGACAGGGGGCGCAAGGGGCCAACGTCCTGACTTTC. Amino acids: CASSDDFGQGAQGANVLTF. J is TRBJ2-6 and V is TRBV2; TRBD1 aligns across 11 bases. There are 19 residues in the CDR3. With V trimmed by 6 bases and J by 4 bases, 14 bases remained unmatched. The V gene's germline CDR1 is SNHLY and CDR2 FYNNEI.

Written as DNA, the CDR3 is TGCAGCGCCCGACAGGGGGTCAATGGGGAAGCTTTCTTT. It codes for CSARQGVNGEAFF. This chain connects TRBV29-1 to TRBJ1-1, with 9 bases lining up with TRBD1. V shed 7 bases and J 8 bases; nucleotides not matched to a gene: 11. From germline, CDR1 is SQVTM and CDR2 ANQGSEA. The length of the CDR3 is 13 residues.

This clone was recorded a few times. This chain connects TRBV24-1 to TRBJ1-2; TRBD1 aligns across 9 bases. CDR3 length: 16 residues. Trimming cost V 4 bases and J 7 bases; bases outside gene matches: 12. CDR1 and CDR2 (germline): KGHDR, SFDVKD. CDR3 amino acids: CATSDANRGRKGGYTF. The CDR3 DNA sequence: TGTGCCACCAGTGACGCTAACAGGGGGCGGAAAGGTGGCTACACCTTC.

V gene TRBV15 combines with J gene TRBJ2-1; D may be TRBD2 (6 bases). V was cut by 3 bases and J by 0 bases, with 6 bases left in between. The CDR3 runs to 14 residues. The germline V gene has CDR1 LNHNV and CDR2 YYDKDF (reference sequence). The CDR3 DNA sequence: TGTGCCACCAGCAGGGGGGGCTCCTACAATGAGCAGTTCTTC. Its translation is CATSRGGSYNEQFF.

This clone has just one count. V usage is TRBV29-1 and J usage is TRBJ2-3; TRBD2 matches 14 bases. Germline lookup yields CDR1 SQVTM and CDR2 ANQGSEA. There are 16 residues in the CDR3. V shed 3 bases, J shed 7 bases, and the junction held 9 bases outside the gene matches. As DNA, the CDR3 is TGCAGCGTTGAGGGACTAGCGGGGGCCCCACTGAATACGCAGTATTTT. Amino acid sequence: CSVEGLAGAPLNTQYF.

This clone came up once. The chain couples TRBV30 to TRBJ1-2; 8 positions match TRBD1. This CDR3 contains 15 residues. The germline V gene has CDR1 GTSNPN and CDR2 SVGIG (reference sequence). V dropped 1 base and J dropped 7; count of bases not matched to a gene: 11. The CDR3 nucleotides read TGTGCCTGGAGTGACGTGGACAGGGTCGGAACTGGCTACACCTTC. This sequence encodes CAWSDVDRVGTGYTF.